The text below deals with one T cell receptor (beta chain). The data stem from a study of blood T cell repertoires in COVID-19. Original methodology: The authors estimated nucleated cell counts from reference gene primer amplification. Sequencing used immunoSEQ multiplex PCR; TCRdb keeps in-frame clones, though not all of them. That table gives V, J and clone size, and the DNA gave D and trimming. The data hold 35,000 to 50,000 clones, with approximately 77% observed a single time. The V gene lost 5 bases and the J gene lost 5 bases, with 15 bases spanning the gap. CDR1 and CDR2 (germline): LNHDA, SQIVND (reference sequence). The CDR3 is made up of 14 amino acids.

The specimen sequenced was peripheral blood. V usage is TRBV19 and J usage is TRBJ2-5, with a tentative D call TRBD2 (6 bases). The TCR sequence derives from a woman aged 65 to 85 with acute or convalescent COVID-19. CDR3 amino acids: CASSGVGGLETQYF. The CDR3 DNA follows: TGTGCCAGTAGTGGCGTGGGGGGTTTGGAGACCCAGTACTTC.